The rows below give T cell receptor beta chains drawn from one sample of a study of cytomegalovirus exposure and HLA in healthy donors. Repertoires were generated with immunoSEQ multiplex PCR, while TCRdb's copy carries only in-frame clones and drops some. The table records roughly 62,000 clones, 70% to 75% of them present only once. The sample was PBMCs. These receptors were obtained from a woman younger than 45 in good health and CMV-seronegative. CDR3s include the opening cysteine and the closing phenylalanine or tryptophan. D genes are given only for firm matches. Only some rows state a clone size, as once, few, many or a class for expanded clones.

D gene	V gene	clone size	J gene	CDR3 DNA	CDR3 protein
-	TRBV7-2	-	TRBJ1-3	TGTGCCAGCAGCCTAGGGAGCTCTGGAAACACCATATATTTT	CASSLGSSGNTIYF
-	TRBV6-6	-	TRBJ1-1	TGTGCCAGCAGATCCTCCGAGACACCGGAAGCTTTCTTT	CASRSSETPEAFF
-	TRBV7-3	-	TRBJ2-3	TGTGCCAGCAGCCTCCCCGGCACAGATACGCAGTATTTT	CASSLPGTDTQYF
TRBD1	TRBV5-1	-	TRBJ1-1	TGCGCCAGCAGCTTGGCCACAGGGGGCGACACTGAAGCTTTCTTT	CASSLATGGDTEAFF
TRBD1	TRBV2	-	TRBJ2-7	TGTGCCAGCAGTGAAGCGCTTACAGGGGCCTACGAGCAGTACTTC	CASSEALTGAYEQYF
-	TRBV14	-	TRBJ2-7	TGTGCCAGCAGCCAAGGGTCCAGGGTCTACGAGCAGTACTTC	CASSQGSRVYEQYF
-	TRBV6-5	-	TRBJ1-4	TGTGCCAGCACCGGTTCAGGGCTTCGGGAAAAACTGTTTTTT	CASTGSGLREKLFF
-	TRBV9	-	TRBJ2-6	TGTGCCAGCAGCGTAGAAGGTGGGGGGGCAGCTGGGGCCAACGTCCTGACTTTC	CASSVEGGGAAGANVLTF
TRBD2	TRBV6-1	once	TRBJ2-2	TGTGCCAGCAGTGCCCTAGCGGGTCCCACCGGGGAGCTGTTTTTT	CASSALAGPTGELFF
-	TRBV19	-	TRBJ1-1	TGTGCCAGTAGTATGCGGCTGGGTTTGAACACTGAAGCTTTCTTT	CASSMRLGLNTEAFF
-	TRBV19	few	TRBJ1-2	TGTGCCAGTAGTATTCGGGAGGCCTATGGCTACACCTTC	CASSIREAYGYTF
TRBD1	TRBV6-1	-	TRBJ2-1	TGTGCCAGCAGTGAACAGGGACAGAACAATGAGCAGTTCTTC	CASSEQGQNNEQFF
-	TRBV29-1	-	TRBJ1-1	TGCAGCGTTAAAGGGCGACAGATGAACACTGAAGCTTTCTTT	CSVKGRQMNTEAFF
TRBD2	TRBV7-7	once	TRBJ2-1	TGTGCTAGCAGCTTAGGGGGACTAGCGGGAGGCGATGAGCAGTTCTTC	CASSLGGLAGGDEQFF
TRBD1	TRBV10-3	-	TRBJ1-1	TGTGCCATCAGTGGGGCAGGGGGGAACACTGAAGCTTTCTTT	CAISGAGGNTEAFF
-	TRBV30	-	TRBJ2-3	TGTGCCTGGTCACTAGCCGCTAGCACAGATACGCAGTATTTT	CAWSLAASTDTQYF
-	TRBV19	-	TRBJ1-4	TGTGCCAGTACCGCGACAGGACATGAAAAACTGTTTTTT	CASTATGHEKLFF
TRBD2	TRBV4-1	-	TRBJ2-3	TGCGCCAGCAGCCAAGTGGGGCTAGCGGGAGAAGGGGCCTTCACAGATACGCAGTATTTT	CASSQVGLAGEGAFTDTQYF
-	TRBV7-2	-	TRBJ2-3	TGTGCCAGCAGCCCCTACCTTAGCACAGATACGCAGTATTTT	CASSPYLSTDTQYF
TRBD1	TRBV10-2	-	TRBJ1-1	TGCGCCAGCAGAACCGGGACAGGGGGGGCCAACACTGAAGCTTTCTTT	CASRTGTGGANTEAFF
TRBD1	TRBV25-1	-	TRBJ2-1	TGTGCCAGCAGTGAACAGGGGGCGGCATATAATGAGCAGTTCTTC	CASSEQGAAYNEQFF
-	TRBV19	-	TRBJ2-3	TGTGCCAGTAGCCAGACAGCTACCCCCACAGATACGCAGTATTTT	CASSQTATPTDTQYF
-	TRBV27	-	TRBJ2-2	TGTGCCAGCAGGGGGGACTTAACCGGGGAGCTGTTTTTT	CASRGDLTGELFF
-	TRBV7-7	-	TRBJ2-6	TGTGCCAGCAGCTTAGGGTGGGGGGCTGGGGCCAACGTCCTGACTTTC	CASSLGWGAGANVLTF
-	TRBV6-5	-	TRBJ2-7	TGTGCCAGCTCCCGGGACACCTCCTACGAGCAGTACTTC	CASSRDTSYEQYF
TRBD2	TRBV11-3	-	TRBJ2-3	TGTGCCAGCAGCGTAGGACTAGCGGGAGTAGCAGATACGCAGTATTTT	CASSVGLAGVADTQYF
TRBD2	TRBV7-3	once	TRBJ2-5	TGTGCCAGCAGCTCCGGGACTATCAAGTACTTC	CASSSGTIKYF
TRBD2	TRBV9	-	TRBJ2-3	TGTGCCAGCAGCCCGGGAGGAGGCGGGAGCCAGGATACGCAGTATTTT	CASSPGGGGSQDTQYF
TRBD1	TRBV7-9	-	TRBJ1-4	TGTGCCAGCAGCTTGCAGGGGGGAAAACTGTTTTTT	CASSLQGGKLFF
-	TRBV2	-	TRBJ2-3	TGTGCCAGCTTTGACTCCCGGAGCACAGATACGCAGTATTTT	CASFDSRSTDTQYF
-	TRBV4-1	-	TRBJ1-1	TGCGCCAGCAGCCTGAAGACCGGGGGCACTGAAGCTTTCTTT	CASSLKTGGTEAFF
TRBD2	TRBV30	-	TRBJ2-7	TGTGCCTGGAGTAGCGGGAACTCCTACGAGCAGTACTTC	CAWSSGNSYEQYF
TRBD2	TRBV19	-	TRBJ2-1	TGTGCCAGTACGCGGAGCGGGAGCTCCTACAATGAGCAGTTCTTC	CASTRSGSSYNEQFF
TRBD1	TRBV25-1	-	TRBJ1-2	TGTGCCAGCAGGTCGGCTGGCCAGACAGGGGGCTATGGCTACACCTTC	CASRSAGQTGGYGYTF
TRBD2	TRBV5-1	-	TRBJ2-7	TGCGCCAGCAGCTCCTTGTGGCGGGAGGGCCTCTACGAGCAGTACTTC	CASSSLWREGLYEQYF
TRBD1	TRBV19	-	TRBJ1-4	TGTGCCAGTAGTCCCCGGACAGGGGGCACTGAAAAACTGTTTTTT	CASSPRTGGTEKLFF
-	TRBV30	-	TRBJ2-7	TGTGCCTGGAGTGTAACGGGCTACGAGCAGTACTTC	CAWSVTGYEQYF
TRBD1	TRBV4-2	-	TRBJ2-3	TGTGCCAGCAGCCAAGAGGGACAGACGCAGTATTTT	CASSQEGQTQYF
-	TRBV7-9	-	TRBJ1-4	TGTGCCAGCAGCTCGTCAGACAGAGAAAAACTGTTTTTT	CASSSSDREKLFF
TRBD1	TRBV7-2	-	TRBJ2-7	TGTGCCAGCAGCTCCCTGGCAGGGGGCTCCTACGAGCAGTACTTC	CASSSLAGGSYEQYF
TRBD2	TRBV2	-	TRBJ2-7	TGTGCCAGCAGTGACCTAGCGGGCGTCTCTTACGAGCAGTACTTC	CASSDLAGVSYEQYF
-	TRBV7-2	-	TRBJ2-7	TGTGCCAGCAGCTTAGGACATTCGTCACCCTACGAGCAGTACTTC	CASSLGHSSPYEQYF
-	TRBV29-1	-	TRBJ2-2	TGCAGCGTAATGACGAGGACAGATACCGGGGAGCTGTTTTTT	CSVMTRTDTGELFF
-	TRBV7-9	-	TRBJ2-1	TGTGCCAGCAGCTTAGGCCTGGGAGACAATGAGCAGTTCTTC	CASSLGLGDNEQFF
TRBD1	TRBV2	-	TRBJ2-7	TGTGCCAGCAGGTCCGGGACAGGCTTCTACGAGCAGTACTTC	CASRSGTGFYEQYF
TRBD1	TRBV7-2	-	TRBJ2-7	TGTGCCAGCAAAGGGACAGCCGAGCAGTACTTC	CASKGTAEQYF
-	TRBV19	-	TRBJ2-5	TGTGCCAGTAGTATAAGGCCGGAGTTCCAAGAGACCCAGTACTTC	CASSIRPEFQETQYF
TRBD1	TRBV5-6	-	TRBJ2-7	TGTGCCAGCAGCTTGGGAGGGACAGGGGACGAGCAGTACTTC	CASSLGGTGDEQYF
TRBD2	TRBV19	-	TRBJ2-7	TGTGCCAGTAGCAAACTAGCGGGAGAAGCTACCTACGAGCAGTACTTC	CASSKLAGEATYEQYF
TRBD1	TRBV27	-	TRBJ2-7	TGTGCCAGCAGTTCGGCAGGGGGCGCATACGAGCAGTACTTC	CASSSAGGAYEQYF